A selection of T cell receptor beta chains follows, all from one sample in a study of Graves' ophthalmopathy and Graves' hyperthyroidism. TCRdb processed the multiplex PCR reads anew with MiXCR; each CDR3 protein has one entry. The sample holds around 1,200,000 distinct CDR3 sequences, less than 45% seen once. Material for sequencing was peripheral blood or thyroid tissue (not recorded which). The receptors were sampled from an adult man with Graves' hyperthyroidism. Each CDR3 is given with its conserved first and last residue. The D gene is left open where the match is weak. Size values are once, few and many counts, or a class for expanded clones, and some rows have none.

v_gene,d_gene,j_gene,abundance,CDR3nt,CDR3aa
TRBV29-1,TRBD1,TRBJ1-5,.,TGCAGCGTCCGACAGGGCCTCGGGTTGTCCCAGCATTTT,CSVRQGLGLSQHF
TRBV10-3,.,TRBJ1-1,many,TGTGCCATCAGTCCGGACAGAATGAACACTGAAGCTTTCTTT,CAISPDRMNTEAFF
TRBV20-1,.,TRBJ1-2,.,TGCAGTGCTAGAGTACTGCGGGAGGGCTACACCTTC,CSARVLREGYTF
TRBV7-9,.,TRBJ1-1,.,TGTGCCAGCAGCTGGGGCCGAATGAACACTGAAGCTTTCTTT,CASSWGRMNTEAFF
TRBV19,.,TRBJ1-1,.,TGTGCCAGTAGTATAATACCGGGTCGAGGATTTGGGACTGAAGCTTTCTTT,CASSIIPGRGFGTEAFF
TRBV7-9,.,TRBJ2-7,few,TGTGCCAGCAGCTTATTCAGCCAGGGATCCGTAAGCTACGAGCAGTACTTC,CASSLFSQGSVSYEQYF
TRBV4-1,TRBD1,TRBJ2-7,.,TGCGCCAGCAGCCAAGTAGACAGGGGATCATACGAGCAGTACTTC,CASSQVDRGSYEQYF
TRBV20-1,.,TRBJ1-1,few,TGCAGTGCTAGAGAGGACCCCAGGGGAATAACTGAAGCTTTCTTT,CSAREDPRGITEAFF
TRBV7-2,TRBD1,TRBJ1-1,.,TGTGCCAGCAGTGGAGGGGGCAGTCAAAAAGCTTTCTTT,CASSGGGSQKAFF
TRBV7-3,.,TRBJ2-7,.,TGTGCCAGCAGCTGGGGCGGGGTTTACGAGCAGTACTTC,CASSWGGVYEQYF
TRBV11-2,.,TRBJ1-6,many,TGTGCCAGCAGCACACGGGCGGGTAATTCACCCCTCCACTTT,CASSTRAGNSPLHF
TRBV12-3/TRBV12-4,.,TRBJ1-2,.,TGTGCCAGCAGTCCGGGGGTAAGAAACTATGGCTACACCTTC,CASSPGVRNYGYTF
TRBV5-6,.,TRBJ1-2,.,TGTGCCGTTTACTATGGCTACACCTTC,CAVYYGYTF
TRBV9,.,TRBJ2-7,many,TGTGCCAGCAGCGTAGGTGACGGAAATTACGAGCAGTACTTC,CASSVGDGNYEQYF
TRBV15,TRBD2,TRBJ2-7,many,TGTGCCACCAAAAAGACTAGCGGTTACGAGCAGTACTTC,CATKKTSGYEQYF
TRBV10-3,.,TRBJ1-2,.,TGTGCCATCAGGGCAGGGTCAGGCTATGGCTACACCTTC,CAIRAGSGYGYTF
TRBV4-3,TRBD1,TRBJ2-7,few,TGCGCCAGCAGCCAAGATCGGGACAGCCTATACGGTCAGTACTTC,CASSQDRDSLYGQYF
TRBV6-5,TRBD1,TRBJ1-4,many,TGTGCCAGCAGTTACCGGCAGACAGGGGAAAAACTGTTTTTT,CASSYRQTGEKLFF
TRBV20-1,.,TRBJ2-7,.,TGCAGTGCCAGCACTCAGGGGGGCGGTGAGCAGTACTTC,CSASTQGGGEQYF
TRBV20-1,.,TRBJ1-1,once,TGCAGTGCTAGAGATCGGGGGTCCGGCGGTGAGGCTTTCTTT,CSARDRGSGGEAFF
TRBV7-6,.,TRBJ1-1,many,TGTGCCAGCAGCCCCGGGGGAACAGGAACTGAAGCTTTCTTT,CASSPGGTGTEAFF
TRBV11-3,.,TRBJ1-6,.,TGTGCCAGCAGCTTAGCCGGGCGTCGAAATTCACCCCTCCACTTT,CASSLAGRRNSPLHF
TRBV7-8,.,TRBJ2-3,few,TGTGCCAGCAGCGCACGACTAGGAGATACGCAGTATTTT,CASSARLGDTQYF